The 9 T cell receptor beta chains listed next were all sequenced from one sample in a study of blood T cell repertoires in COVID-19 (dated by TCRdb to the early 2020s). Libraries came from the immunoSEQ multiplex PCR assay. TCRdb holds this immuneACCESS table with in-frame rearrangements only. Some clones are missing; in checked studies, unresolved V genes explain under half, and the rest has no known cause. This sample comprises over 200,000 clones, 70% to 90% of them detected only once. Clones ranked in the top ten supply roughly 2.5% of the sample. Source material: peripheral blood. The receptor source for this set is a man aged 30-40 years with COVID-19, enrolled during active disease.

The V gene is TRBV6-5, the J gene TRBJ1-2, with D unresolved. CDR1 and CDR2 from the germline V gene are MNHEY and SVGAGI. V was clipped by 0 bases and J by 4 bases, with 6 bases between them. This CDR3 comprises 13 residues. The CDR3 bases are TGTGCCAGCAGTTACTCGCCAGGCTATGGCTACACCTTC. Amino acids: CASSYSPGYGYTF.

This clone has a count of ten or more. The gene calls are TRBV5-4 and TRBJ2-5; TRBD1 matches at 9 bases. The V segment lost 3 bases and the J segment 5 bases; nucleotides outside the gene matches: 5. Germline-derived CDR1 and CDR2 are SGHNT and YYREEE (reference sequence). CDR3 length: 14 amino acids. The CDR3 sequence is CASSSTGGAETQYF. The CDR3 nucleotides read TGTGCCAGCAGCTCTACAGGGGGCGCGGAGACCCAGTACTTC.

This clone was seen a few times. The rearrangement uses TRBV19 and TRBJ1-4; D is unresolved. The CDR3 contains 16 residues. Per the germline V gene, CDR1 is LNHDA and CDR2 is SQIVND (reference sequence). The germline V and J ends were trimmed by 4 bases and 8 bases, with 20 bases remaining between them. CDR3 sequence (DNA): TGTGCCAGTAGTAGAGGGCTAGTGGATTCAGGAGAAAAACTGTTTTTT. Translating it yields CASSRGLVDSGEKLFF.

CDR3 in DNA: TGTGCCAGCAGCCCAGGGGGCTCGGGAACTGAAGCTTTCTTT. Its protein product is CASSPGGSGTEAFF. V is TRBV7-9 and J is TRBJ1-1; 8 bases line up with TRBD1. This CDR3 contains 14 residues. V dropped 5 bases and J dropped 5; count of bases not matched to a gene: 7. The germline gives CDR1 SEHNR, CDR2 FQNEAQ (reference sequence).

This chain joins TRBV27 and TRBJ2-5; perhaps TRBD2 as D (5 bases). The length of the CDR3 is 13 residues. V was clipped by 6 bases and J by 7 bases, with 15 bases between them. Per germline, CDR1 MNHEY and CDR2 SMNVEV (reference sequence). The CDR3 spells CASSRQLEGTQYF. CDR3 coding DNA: TGTGCCAGCAGCAGGCAGCTTGAGGGGACCCAGTACTTC.

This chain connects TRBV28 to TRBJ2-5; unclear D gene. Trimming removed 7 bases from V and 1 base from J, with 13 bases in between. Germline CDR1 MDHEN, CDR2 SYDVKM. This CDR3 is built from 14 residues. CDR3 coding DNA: TGTGCCAGCACCAACTCGATAGCCCAAGAGACCCAGTACTTC. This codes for CASTNSIAQETQYF. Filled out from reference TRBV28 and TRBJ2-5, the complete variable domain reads DVKVTQSSRYLVKRTGEKVFLECVQDMDHENMFWYRQDPGLGLRLIYFSYDVKMKEKGDIPEGYSVSREKKERFSLILESASTNQTSMYLCASTNSIAQETQYFGPGTRLLVL.

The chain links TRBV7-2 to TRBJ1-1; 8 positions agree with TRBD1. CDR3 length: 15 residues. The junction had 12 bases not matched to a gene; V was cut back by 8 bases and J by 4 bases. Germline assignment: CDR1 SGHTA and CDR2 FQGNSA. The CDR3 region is CASGLTGQARTEAFF. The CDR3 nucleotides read TGTGCCAGCGGTCTGACGGGACAGGCTCGCACTGAAGCTTTCTTT.

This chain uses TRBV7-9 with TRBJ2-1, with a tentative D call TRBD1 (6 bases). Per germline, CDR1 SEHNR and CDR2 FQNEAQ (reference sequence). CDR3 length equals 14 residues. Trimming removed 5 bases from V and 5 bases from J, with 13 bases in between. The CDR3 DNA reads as TGTGCCAGCAGCCAATCAGGGGCTAACAATGAGCAGTTCTTC. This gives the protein CASSQSGANNEQFF.

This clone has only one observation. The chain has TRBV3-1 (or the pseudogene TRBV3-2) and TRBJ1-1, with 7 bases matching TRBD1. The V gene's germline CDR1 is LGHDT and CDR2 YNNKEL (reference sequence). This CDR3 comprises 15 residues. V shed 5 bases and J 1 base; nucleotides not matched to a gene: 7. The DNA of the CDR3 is TGTGCCAGCAGCGCCCGGACAGGACCGAACACTGAAGCTTTCTTT. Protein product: CASSARTGPNTEAFF.